Listed here are 21 T cell receptor beta chains from one sample, sequenced in a study of blood T cell repertoires in COVID-19. Method: immunoSEQ multiplex PCR; TCRdb's copy keeps in-frame clones and lacks some. The profile covers 97,000 or so clones, with about 80% appearing a single time and roughly a tenth taken by the ten largest. The sequencing input was peripheral blood. Source of these receptors: a man aged 65 to 79 with acute or convalescent COVID-19.

V is TRBV19 and J is TRBJ1-2, with D possibly being TRBD1 (6 bases). The length of the CDR3 is 15 residues. V lost 4 bases and J 2 bases, leaving 14 bases between the germline ends. Germline lookup yields CDR1 LNHDA and CDR2 SQIVND (reference sequence). CDR3 sequence: CASSTPGHENYGYTF. The CDR3 region has the DNA TGTGCCAGTAGTACACCGGGACACGAGAACTATGGCTACACCTTC.

The V and J genes are TRBV28 and TRBJ1-2; 9 bases align to TRBD1. The CDR3 loop spans 14 amino acids. Germline V gene sequence: CDR1 MDHEN, CDR2 SYDVKM. The junction had 7 bases not matched to a gene; V was cut back by 5 bases and J by 6 bases. This CDR3 reads CASSQNRGRDGYTF. CDR3 coding DNA: TGTGCCAGCAGTCAAAACAGGGGGCGGGATGGCTACACCTTC.

The V gene is TRBV7-6, the J gene TRBJ2-2; tentative D call: TRBD1 (5 bases). The germline V gene encodes CDR1 SGHVS and CDR2 FNYEAQ. The CDR3 runs to 15 residues. V lost 0 bases, J lost 4 bases, and 9 bases lay in between. For the CDR3, the DNA is TGTGCCAGCAGCTTAGCGGCCCAGGGCACCGGGGAGCTGTTTTTT. Translating gives CASSLAAQGTGELFF.

The V gene is TRBV10-2, the J gene TRBJ2-7; 7 bases are a match to TRBD1. The V gene's germline CDR1 is WSHSY and CDR2 SAAADI. J gave up 0 bases and V 10 bases, and 12 bases lay outside the gene matches. This CDR3 contains 15 residues. The chain's CDR3 is CATTPEQGSSYEQYF. The CDR3 DNA reads TGCGCCACCACCCCGGAACAGGGGTCCTCCTACGAGCAGTACTTC.

The chain recombines TRBV6-5 with TRBJ2-7, with TRBD2 matching over 7 bases. The CDR3 has 13 amino acids. The ends lost 6 bases at V and 3 bases at J; junction bases unmatched: 5. Germline values: CDR1 MNHEY, CDR2 SVGAGI. The CDR3 here is CASRQWEGYEQYF. CDR3 nucleotides: TGTGCCAGCAGACAGTGGGAGGGCTACGAGCAGTACTTC.

V is TRBV7-3 and J is TRBJ2-3, with D perhaps TRBD2 (6 bases). The germline CDR1 and CDR2 sequences are SGHTA and FQGTGA. The CDR3 length is 15 residues. Trimming took off 1 base at V and 2 bases at J, with 10 bases between the two ends. For the CDR3, the DNA is TGTGCCAGCAGCTTAATAGCGGTTAACACAGATACGCAGTATTTT. This codes for CASSLIAVNTDTQYF.

This clone appeared once. The rearrangement links TRBV24-1 to TRBJ2-5, with 8 positions matching TRBD1. The length of the CDR3 is 16 residues. V dropped 3 bases and J dropped 5; count of bases not matched to a gene: 10. Germline values: CDR1 KGHDR, CDR2 SFDVKD. CDR3 DNA: TGTGCCACCAGTGATCCCGGGACAGGCCAAGGGGAGACCCAGTACTTC. This codes for CATSDPGTGQGETQYF.

This clone ranks as medium-sized. The chain is built from TRBV7-2 and TRBJ1-5, with TRBD1 identical over 12 bases. The CDR3 extends over 17 amino acids. The junction had 8 bases not matched to a gene; V was cut back by 1 base and J by 7 bases. The germline V gene has CDR1 SGHTA and CDR2 FQGNSA. CDR3 nucleotides: TGTGCCAGCAGCTTAGGGGTCGGGACAGGGGGCAGACAGCCCCAGCATTTT. Translation: CASSLGVGTGGRQPQHF. The variable domain in full, completed from reference TRBV7-2 and TRBJ1-5, reads GAGVSQSPSNKVTEKGKDVELRCDPISGHTALYWYRQSLGQGLEFLIYFQGNSAPDKSGLPSDRFSAERTGGSVSTLTIQRTQQEDSAVYLCASSLGVGTGGRQPQHFGDGTRLSIL.

This chain links TRBV6-4 with TRBJ2-7; 8 nucleotides align to TRBD2. The CDR3 is 14 residues long. CDR1 is MRHNA and CDR2 is SNTAGT in the germline V gene. Trimming took 2 bases from V and 4 from J; bases not matched to a gene: 4. CDR3 coding DNA: TGTGCCAGCAGTGACGGACTAGCAGCTTACGAGCAGTACTTC. Its protein is CASSDGLAAYEQYF.

This clone was seen a single time. The chain recombines TRBV18 with TRBJ2-7; TRBD2 is a possible D gene (6 bases). Trimming cost V 5 bases and J 2 bases, with 13 bases left between them. Germline V lookup: CDR1 KGHSH, CDR2 LQKENI. This CDR3 has 14 amino acids. The CDR3 DNA sequence: TGTGCCAGCTCAACGGGCGGGATCCCCTACGAGCAGTACTTC. This codes for CASSTGGIPYEQYF.

This chain connects TRBV4-1 to TRBJ1-2; 7 bases line up with TRBD1. V dropped 5 bases and J dropped 4; count of bases not matched to a gene: 7. The CDR3 has 14 amino acids. Germline V gene data show CDR1 as MGHRA and CDR2 as YSYEKL. The CDR3 DNA sequence: TGCGCCAGCAGCTACAGAGAGGGGGCCTATGGCTACACCTTC. Translating it yields CASSYREGAYGYTF.

The CDR3 is CASSPWAGYYEQYF. The CDR3 coding sequence is TGCGCCAGCAGCCCCTGGGCAGGGTACTACGAGCAGTACTTC. The chain joins TRBV4-1 to TRBJ2-7; D may be TRBD1 (5 bases). V was trimmed by 4 bases and J by 3 bases, leaving 13 bases between them. Looked up from germline, CDR1 is MGHRA and CDR2 is YSYEKL. This CDR3 region has 14 residues.

V is TRBV7-9 and J is TRBJ1-3, with D possibly being TRBD1 (6 bases). Trimming took off 1 base at V and 3 bases at J, with 10 bases between the two ends. The CDR3 spans 15 residues. CDR1 is SEHNR, CDR2 FQNEAQ, per germline (reference sequence). The CDR3 is CASSLGQGYGNTIYF. The CDR3 nucleotides read TGTGCCAGCAGCTTAGGGCAGGGGTATGGAAACACCATATATTTT.

This rearrangement joins TRBV10-3 to TRBJ2-7, with 9 bases that match TRBD2. The ends lost 3 bases at V and 5 bases at J; junction bases unmatched: 5. This CDR3 comprises 14 residues. Germline CDR1 reads ENHRY; CDR2 reads SYGVKD. The CDR3 reads CAISEGTSNHEQYF. CDR3 sequence (DNA): TGTGCCATCAGTGAAGGGACTAGCAACCACGAGCAGTACTTC.

The chain joins TRBV5-1 to TRBJ1-1; D not certain. CDR1 and CDR2 (germline): SGHRS, YFSETQ. The CDR3 totals 14 residues. V was cut by 1 base and J by 1 base, with 8 bases left in between. DNA for the CDR3: TGCGCCAGCAGCTTGATCCCAGAGAACACTGAAGCTTTCTTT. This sequence encodes CASSLIPENTEAFF.

This clone was seen a few times. The V gene is TRBV18, the J gene TRBJ1-1; TRBD1 matches 9 bases. This CDR3 contains 16 residues. CDR1 is KGHSH and CDR2 is LQKENI in the germline V gene. The V gene end was trimmed by 6 bases and the J gene end by 0 bases; junction bases not matched to a gene: 8. CDR3 sequence: CASSTQTGGMNTEAFF. The CDR3 DNA reads as TGTGCCAGCTCGACTCAGACAGGGGGGATGAACACTGAAGCTTTCTTT.

The rearrangement links TRBV12-3 or TRBV12-4 to TRBJ2-2; D call uncertain. The V and J ends lost 4 bases and 6 bases respectively, with 3 bases between them. CDR3 length: 11 residues. The CDR3 DNA is TGTGCCAGCAGTTCTGCCGGGGAGCTGTTTTTT. Protein product: CASSSAGELFF.

This clone was found a few times. Different DNA sequences within this sample yield the same CDR3. The V gene is TRBV18, the J gene TRBJ2-2, with 10 bases lining up with TRBD2. V gave up 6 bases and J gave up 1 base; unmatched junction bases: 2. The CDR3 length is 15 residues. Germline loops: CDR1 KGHSH, CDR2 LQKENI. In DNA, the CDR3 is TGTGCCAGCTCGCGGACTAGCGGGAACACCGGGGAGCTGTTTTTT. Translation gives CASSRTSGNTGELFF.

V is TRBV28 and J is TRBJ2-4, with TRBD1 identical over 10 bases. The V gene's germline CDR1 is MDHEN and CDR2 SYDVKM. The CDR3 loop spans 16 amino acids. V dropped 3 bases and J dropped 7; count of bases not matched to a gene: 9. The CDR3 bases are TGTGCCAGCAGTTTCTCACCTGGGACAGGGGCGAACATTCAGTACTTC. It codes for CASSFSPGTGANIQYF.

This rearrangement joins TRBV28 to TRBJ2-7, with TRBD1 identical over 9 bases. CDR1 and CDR2 from the germline V gene are MDHEN and SYDVKM. There are 15 residues in the CDR3. Trimming removed 7 bases from V and 3 bases from J; junction bases left unmatched: 10. In DNA form, the CDR3 reads TGTGCCAGCAAGGGGACAGGGATCCGCCACTACGAGCAGTACTTC. Translating it yields CASKGTGIRHYEQYF.

This chain uses TRBV18 with TRBJ1-2, with TRBD1 matching 10 bases. Germline loops: CDR1 KGHSH, CDR2 LQKENI. V lost 5 bases to trimming and J lost 7 bases; unmatched junction nucleotides: 7. The length of the CDR3 is 14 residues. CDR3 nucleotide sequence: TGTGCCAGCTCAACCGGGACAGGGGACTCTGGCTACACCTTC. This gives the protein CASSTGTGDSGYTF.